The rows below give T cell receptor beta chains drawn from one sample of a study of Graves' ophthalmopathy and Graves' hyperthyroidism. TCRdb itself ran the multiplex PCR reads through MiXCR, one entry per CDR3 protein. This sample has under 350,000 distinct CDR3 sequences; roughly 15% occur once, and the top ten carry around an eighth. Sample: peripheral blood. The receptor set was obtained from an adult man with Graves' ophthalmopathy. CDR3s include the opening cysteine and the closing phenylalanine or tryptophan.

>TRBV19
CASSNGFGLDGYTF
>TRBV4-1
CASSQDSGLVRTGELFF
>TRBV6-2/TRBV6-3
CASSYEGLLFAPQETQYF
>TRBV7-8
CASSLNPGYEQYF
>TRBV6-5
CASSYWRQGYNSPLHF
>TRBV11-2
CASSLLGTGAGANVLTF
>TRBV27
CASSFGVGETQYF
>TRBV19
CASTTRQGGTSNQPQHF
>TRBV30
CAWAGLPNYEQYF
>TRBV28
CASSPPVGEAFF
>TRBV7-8
CASSLKPPGHSSYNSPLHF
>TRBV20-1
CSARDQTGYEQYF
>TRBV28
CASRSNRDHEQYF
>TRBV11-2
CASSLLAGDTGELFF
>TRBV28
CASSRQGSDYGYTF
>TRBV4-1
CASSQGRGTAAYEQYF
>TRBV30
CAWQLAGTYEQYF
>TRBV12-3/TRBV12-4
CASSLGGWQNTGELFF
>TRBV2
CASSQWKGGVSNQPQHF
>TRBV12-3/TRBV12-4
CASSLAQGLAGYEQYF
>TRBV29-1
CSVENAANYGYTF
>TRBV30
CAWSTRRGSYEQYF
>TRBV7-2
CASRIAGSGNTIYF
>TRBV28
CASSFSLGSSVWDTGELFF
>TRBV27
CASSLNGLNQPQHF
>TRBV28
CASSVPGQGAIGANVLTF
>TRBV27
CASRAHGGESTEAFF
>TRBV6-5
CASRPLAGDFQETQYF
>TRBV20-1
CSAQNAGQGSKNIQYF
>TRBV6-1
CASSEEVHPYEQYF
>TRBV12-3/TRBV12-4
CASSSQLGSNQPQHF
>TRBV4-1
CASSQDGLFNSYEQYF
>TRBV12-3/TRBV12-4
CASTPGASSSPLHF
>TRBV6-1
CASRQIRGNGYTF
>TRBV6-1
CASSNGGGSNYGYTF
>TRBV12-3/TRBV12-4
CASSPEQSSYEQSF
>TRBV20-1
CSASRRDRDTGELFF
>TRBV11-1
CASSPPRGSSTYEQYF
>TRBV7-9
CASSLTAGQVGEQYF
>TRBV7-2
CASSFSGGQETQYF
>TRBV19
CASSQRQGAVNQPQHF
>TRBV13
CASTYRVMGGGDTQYF
>TRBV28
CASRWGQGSYNEQFF
>TRBV27
CASSPDRARRSYGYTF
>TRBV20-1
CSARDLGPGNSPLHF
>TRBV5-1
CASSAMGADGYTF
>TRBV2
CASGAGLAEETQYF
>TRBV7-6
CASSLESSGSLDEQYF
>TRBV12-3/TRBV12-4
CASSLQGRGNTIYF
>TRBV5-1
CASSFEGSYTEAFF
>TRBV2
CASARPTGVIDQETQYF